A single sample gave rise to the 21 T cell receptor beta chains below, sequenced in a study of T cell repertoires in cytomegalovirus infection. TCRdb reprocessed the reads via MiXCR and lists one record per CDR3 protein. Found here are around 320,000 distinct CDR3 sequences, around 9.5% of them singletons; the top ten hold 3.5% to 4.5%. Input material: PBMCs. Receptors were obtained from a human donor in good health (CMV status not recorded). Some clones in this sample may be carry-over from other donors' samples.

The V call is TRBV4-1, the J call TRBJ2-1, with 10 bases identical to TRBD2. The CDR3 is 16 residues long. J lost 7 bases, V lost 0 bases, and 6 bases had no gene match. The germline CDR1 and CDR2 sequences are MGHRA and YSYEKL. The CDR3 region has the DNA TGCGCCAGCAGCCAAGAATCTAGCGGGGGTGGTAATGAGCAGTTCTTC. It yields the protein CASSQESSGGGNEQFF.

The CDR3 region has the DNA TGTGCCACCAGCAGCCACAGGGGCTTGAGCTCCTACGAGCAGTACTTC. This gives the protein CATSSHRGLSSYEQYF. The rearrangement links TRBV15 to TRBJ2-7; 7 bases fit TRBD1. Losses at the gene ends were 3 bases for V and 0 bases for J; bases not matched to a gene: 8. This CDR3 has 16 amino acids. Germline V CDR1 and CDR2: LNHNV, YYDKDF (reference sequence).

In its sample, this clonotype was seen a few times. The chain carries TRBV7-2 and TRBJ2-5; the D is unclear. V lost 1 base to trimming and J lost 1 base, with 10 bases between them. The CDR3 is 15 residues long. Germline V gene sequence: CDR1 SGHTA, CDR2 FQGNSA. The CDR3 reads CASSLGRSVQETQYF. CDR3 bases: TGTGCCAGCAGCTTAGGTCGCTCAGTCCAAGAGACCCAGTACTTC.

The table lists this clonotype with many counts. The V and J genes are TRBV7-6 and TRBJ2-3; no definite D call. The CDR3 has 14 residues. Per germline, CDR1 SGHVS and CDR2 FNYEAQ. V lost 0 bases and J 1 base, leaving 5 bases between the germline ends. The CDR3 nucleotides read TGTGCCAGCAGCTTAGCGGATGGCACAGATACGCAGTATTTT. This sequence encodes CASSLADGTDTQYF.

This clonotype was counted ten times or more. The CDR3: CASSLRAGAFSTDTQYF. The DNA for the CDR3 is TGTGCCAGCAGCTTGAGAGCGGGGGCCTTTAGCACAGATACGCAGTATTTT. This sequence joins TRBV7-2 and TRBJ2-3; the match to TRBD2 covers 8 bases. Trimming at V came to 3 bases and at J to 0 bases, leaving 8 bases not matched to a gene. There are 17 residues in the CDR3. The germline CDR1 and CDR2 sequences are SGHTA and FQGNSA. The full variable domain, with the rest looked up from reference TRBV7-2 and TRBJ2-3, is GAGVSQSPSNKVTEKGKDVELRCDPISGHTALYWYRQSLGQGLEFLIYFQGNSAPDKSGLPSDRFSAERTGGSVSTLTIQRTQQEDSAVYLCASSLRAGAFSTDTQYFGPGTRLTVL.

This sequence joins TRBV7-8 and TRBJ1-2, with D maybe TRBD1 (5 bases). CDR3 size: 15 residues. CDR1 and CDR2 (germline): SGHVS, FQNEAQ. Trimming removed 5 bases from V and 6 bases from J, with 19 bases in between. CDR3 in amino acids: CASSPPLRGWDGYTF. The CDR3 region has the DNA TGTGCCAGCAGCCCCCCTCTCCGGGGGTGGGATGGCTACACCTTC.

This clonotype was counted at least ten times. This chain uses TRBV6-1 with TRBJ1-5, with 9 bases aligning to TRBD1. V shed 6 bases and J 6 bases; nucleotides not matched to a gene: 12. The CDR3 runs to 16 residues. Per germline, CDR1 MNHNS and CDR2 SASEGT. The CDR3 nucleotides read TGTGCCAGCAGCCACCCCTCCGGGACAGGGTTTCAGCCCCAGCATTTT. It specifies CASSHPSGTGFQPQHF.

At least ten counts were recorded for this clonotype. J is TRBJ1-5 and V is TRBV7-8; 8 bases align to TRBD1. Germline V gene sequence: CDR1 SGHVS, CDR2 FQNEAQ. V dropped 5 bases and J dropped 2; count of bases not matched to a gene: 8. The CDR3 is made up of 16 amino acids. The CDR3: CASSKTTGQGNQPQHF. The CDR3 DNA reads TGTGCCAGCAGCAAAACAACGGGACAGGGCAATCAGCCCCAGCATTTT. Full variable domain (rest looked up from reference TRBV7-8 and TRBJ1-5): GAGVSQSPRYKVAKRGQDVALRCDPISGHVSLFWYQQALGQGPEFLTYFQNEAQLDKSGLPSDRFFAERPEGSVSTLKIQRTQQEDSAVYLCASSKTTGQGNQPQHFGDGTRLSIL.

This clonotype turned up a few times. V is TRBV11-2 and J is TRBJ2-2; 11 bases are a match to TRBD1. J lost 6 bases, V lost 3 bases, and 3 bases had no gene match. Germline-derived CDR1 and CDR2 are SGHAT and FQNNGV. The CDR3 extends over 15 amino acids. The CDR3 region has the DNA TGTGCCAGCAGCTTCGGGACAGGGGGGGCCGGGGAGCTGTTTTTT. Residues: CASSFGTGGAGELFF. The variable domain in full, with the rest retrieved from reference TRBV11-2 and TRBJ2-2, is EAGVAQSPRYKIIEKRQSVAFWCNPISGHATLYWYQQILGQGPKLLIQFQNNGVVDDSQLPKDRFSAERLKGVDSTLKIQPAKLEDSAVYLCASSFGTGGAGELFFGEGSRLTVL.

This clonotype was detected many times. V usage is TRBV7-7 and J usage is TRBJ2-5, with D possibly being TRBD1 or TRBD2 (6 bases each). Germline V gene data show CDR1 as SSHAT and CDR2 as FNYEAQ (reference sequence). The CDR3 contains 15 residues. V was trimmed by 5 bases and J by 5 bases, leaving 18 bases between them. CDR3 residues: CASSQDGTGAETQYF. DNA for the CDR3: TGTGCCAGCAGCCAGGATGGGACGGGGGCGGAGACCCAGTACTTC. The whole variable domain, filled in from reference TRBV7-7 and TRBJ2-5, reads GAGVSQSPRYKVTKRGQDVTLRCDPISSHATLYWYQQALGQGPEFLTYFNYEAQPDKSGLPSDRFSAERPEGSISTLTIQRTEQRDSAMYRCASSQDGTGAETQYFGPGTRLLVL.

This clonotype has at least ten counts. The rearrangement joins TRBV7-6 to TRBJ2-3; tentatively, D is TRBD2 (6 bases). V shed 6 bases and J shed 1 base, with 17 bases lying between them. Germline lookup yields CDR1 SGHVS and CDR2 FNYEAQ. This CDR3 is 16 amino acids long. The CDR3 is CASRPRPAGGTDTQYF. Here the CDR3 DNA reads TGTGCCAGCAGACCACGCCCAGCGGGTGGCACAGATACGCAGTATTTT.

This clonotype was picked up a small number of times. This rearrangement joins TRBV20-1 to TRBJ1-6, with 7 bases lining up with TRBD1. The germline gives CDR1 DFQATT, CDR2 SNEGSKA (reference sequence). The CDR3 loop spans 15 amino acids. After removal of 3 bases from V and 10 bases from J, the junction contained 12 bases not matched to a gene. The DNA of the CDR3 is TGCAGTGCTAGTAAGCTGGACAGGTCCGAGTCACCCCTCCACTTT. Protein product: CSASKLDRSESPLHF.

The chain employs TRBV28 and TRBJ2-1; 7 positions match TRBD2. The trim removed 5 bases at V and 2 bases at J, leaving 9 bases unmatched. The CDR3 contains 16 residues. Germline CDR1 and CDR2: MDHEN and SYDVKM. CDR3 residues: CASSALLALTYNEQFF. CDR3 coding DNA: TGTGCCAGCAGTGCCCTACTAGCGCTTACCTACAATGAGCAGTTCTTC. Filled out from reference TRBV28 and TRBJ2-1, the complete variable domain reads DVKVTQSSRYLVKRTGEKVFLECVQDMDHENMFWYRQDPGLGLRLIYFSYDVKMKEKGDIPEGYSVSREKKERFSLILESASTNQTSMYLCASSALLALTYNEQFFGPGTRLTVL.

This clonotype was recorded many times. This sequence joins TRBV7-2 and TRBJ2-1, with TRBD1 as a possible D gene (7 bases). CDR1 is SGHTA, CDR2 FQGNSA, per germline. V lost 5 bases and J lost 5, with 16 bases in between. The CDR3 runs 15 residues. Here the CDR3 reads CASSPGGQGDNEQFF. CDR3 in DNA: TGTGCCAGCAGCCCAGGGGGGCAGGGGGACAATGAGCAGTTCTTC. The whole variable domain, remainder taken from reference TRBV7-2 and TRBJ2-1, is GAGVSQSPSNKVTEKGKDVELRCDPISGHTALYWYRQSLGQGLEFLIYFQGNSAPDKSGLPSDRFSAERTGGSVSTLTIQRTQQEDSAVYLCASSPGGQGDNEQFFGPGTRLTVL.

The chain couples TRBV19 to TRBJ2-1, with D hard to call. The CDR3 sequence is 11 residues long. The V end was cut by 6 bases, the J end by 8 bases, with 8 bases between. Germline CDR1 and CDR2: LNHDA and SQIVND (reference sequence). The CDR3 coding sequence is TGTGCCAGTAGCCTCCATCATGAGCAGTTCTTC. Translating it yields CASSLHHEQFF.

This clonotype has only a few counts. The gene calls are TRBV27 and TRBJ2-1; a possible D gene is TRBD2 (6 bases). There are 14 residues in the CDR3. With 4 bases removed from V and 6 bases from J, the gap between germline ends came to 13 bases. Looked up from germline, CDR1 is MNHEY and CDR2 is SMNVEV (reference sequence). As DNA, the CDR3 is TGTGCCAGCAGTTCGCGTGAGGGAGGCAATGAGCAGTTCTTC. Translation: CASSSREGGNEQFF.

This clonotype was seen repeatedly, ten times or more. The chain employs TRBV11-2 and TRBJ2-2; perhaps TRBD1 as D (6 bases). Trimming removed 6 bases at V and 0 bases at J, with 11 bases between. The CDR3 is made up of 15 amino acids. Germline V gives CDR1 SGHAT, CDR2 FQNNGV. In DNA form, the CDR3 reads TGTGCCAGCAGGTATACAGGGTCGAACACCGGGGAGCTGTTTTTT. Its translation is CASRYTGSNTGELFF.

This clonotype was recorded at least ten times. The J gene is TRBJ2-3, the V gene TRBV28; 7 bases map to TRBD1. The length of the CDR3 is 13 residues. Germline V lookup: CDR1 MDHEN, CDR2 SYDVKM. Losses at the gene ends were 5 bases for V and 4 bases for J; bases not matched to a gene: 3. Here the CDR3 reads CASSPTGSDTQYF. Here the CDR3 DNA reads TGTGCCAGCAGTCCGACAGGGTCAGATACGCAGTATTTT.

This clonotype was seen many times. The CDR3 DNA is TGTGCCAGCAGTTGGGGCTCCTACAATGAGCAGTTCTTC. Amino acids: CASSWGSYNEQFF. This sequence joins TRBV7-2 and TRBJ2-1; no firm D call. V gave up 6 bases and J gave up 0 bases, with 6 bases separating them. This CDR3 spans 13 amino acids. In germline, CDR1 is SGHTA, CDR2 FQGNSA.

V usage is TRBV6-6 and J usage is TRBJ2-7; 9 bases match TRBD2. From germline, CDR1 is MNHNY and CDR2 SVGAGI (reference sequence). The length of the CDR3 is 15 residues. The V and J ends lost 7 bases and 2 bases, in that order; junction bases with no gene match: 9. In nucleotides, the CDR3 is TGTGCCAGCATACGGATAGCGGGGGCCCCCTACGAGCAGTACTTC. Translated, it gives CASIRIAGAPYEQYF.

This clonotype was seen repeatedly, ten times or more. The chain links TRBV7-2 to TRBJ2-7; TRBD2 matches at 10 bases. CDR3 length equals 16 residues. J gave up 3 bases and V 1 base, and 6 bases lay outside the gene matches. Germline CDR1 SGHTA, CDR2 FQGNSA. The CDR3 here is CASSLGSLAGDYEQYF. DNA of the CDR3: TGTGCCAGCAGCTTAGGCAGTCTAGCGGGAGACTACGAGCAGTACTTC.